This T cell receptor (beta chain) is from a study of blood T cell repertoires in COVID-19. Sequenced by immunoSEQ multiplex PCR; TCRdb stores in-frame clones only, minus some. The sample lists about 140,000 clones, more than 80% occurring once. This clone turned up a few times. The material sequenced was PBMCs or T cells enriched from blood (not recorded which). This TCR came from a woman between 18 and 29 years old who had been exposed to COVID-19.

CDR3 nucleotides: TGTGCCAGCAGTCCACACCTGAATGAGCAGTTCTTC. Translation: CASSPHLNEQFF. The J gene is TRBJ2-1, the V gene TRBV2, with unresolved D. This CDR3 has 12 amino acids. Germline V lookup: CDR1 SNHLY, CDR2 FYNNEI. V lost 5 bases and J lost 7, with 9 bases in between.